This T cell receptor beta chain was documented in a study of cytomegalovirus exposure and HLA in healthy donors. Comment on this clone: The junction shows a germline mismatch at one end, possibly a read error.

CDR3 size: 14 residues. Per the germline V gene, CDR1 is SQVTM and CDR2 is ANQGSEA. The primer mix had 60 Vbeta and 13 Jbeta primers. Method: immunoSEQ multiplex PCR; TCRdb's copy keeps in-frame clones and lacks some. The sample table includes about 120,000 clones. The source is a man aged 18 to 30 in good health and CMV-seronegative. Sequencing used PBMCs. This chain joins TRBV29-1 and TRBJ1-1; TRBD1 aligns across 11 bases. The CDR3 DNA is TGCAGCGTCGAAGCCGGGACAGGGGGCACTGAAGCTTTCTTT. Residues: CSVEAGTGGTEAFF.